This T cell receptor beta chain derives from a study of cytomegalovirus exposure and HLA in healthy donors. Notes on the study in general: Earlier analysis yielded a pattern in which most TCR beta V segments were productive about 90% or about 30% of the time.

The PCR ran on 60 Vbeta and 13 Jbeta primers. Sequencing used immunoSEQ multiplex PCR; TCRdb keeps in-frame clones, though not all of them. Of some 170,000 clones in the sample, approximately 80% were seen once. With respect to this clone: Its antigen is unidentified.

Sequences were obtained from PBMCs. The source of this sequence is a man aged 30 to 45 in good health and CMV-seropositive.

Here the CDR3 DNA reads TGTGCCAGCAACAACAGGGGGGAGCTTGCAGATACGCAGTATTTT. This gives the protein CASNNRGELADTQYF. This chain joins TRBV2 and TRBJ2-3; 8 nucleotides align to TRBD1. Per germline, CDR1 SNHLY and CDR2 FYNNEI. The CDR3 loop spans 15 amino acids. Trimming cost V 7 bases and J 4 bases; bases outside gene matches: 10.